This T cell receptor (beta chain) is drawn from a study of shared clonotypes between healthy human individuals. Cells designated naive CD8 were CD45RO-negative and were positively selected for CCR7, with terminally differentiated effector memory CD45RA+ cells excluded. Original handling: ImmunoSEQ yielded junction-only sequences lacking quality scores, so filtering differed. Only in-frame clones appear in the TCRdb table, and some are missing; sequencing was by immunoSEQ multiplex PCR. D and trimming come from the DNA, and the V and J calls and clone size come from that table. The repertoire consists of around 1.9 million clones, with 85% to 95% occurring once and the leading ten covering more than 1.5%. Germline CDR1 is PRHDT and CDR2 is FYEKMQ (reference sequence). This CDR3 is built from 12 residues. Between the trimmed V and J ends, which lost 2 bases and 6 bases, there was a span of 8 bases.

Material for sequencing was naive CD8+ T cells from PBMCs. This chain links TRBV13 with TRBJ2-7; a weak D match, TRBD2 (6 bases). The source is a man between 18 and 35 years old in good health. Some clones in this sample may be carry-over from other donors' samples. DNA of the CDR3: TGTGCCAGCAGCTTATCCGGGGGCGAGCAGTACTTC. Encoded protein: CASSLSGGEQYF.